What follows are 30 T cell receptor beta chains derived from one specimen sequenced in a study of T-cell memory formation after mild COVID-19. MiXCR, run by TCRdb on the 5' RACE reads, gives a single entry per CDR3 protein. The table includes around 47,000 distinct CDR3 sequences, 9.5% detected once. Sequencing input: PBMCs or a T cell subset sorted from them (not recorded which). These TCRs come from an adult woman who had mild COVID-19 (a few samples of this study predate the infection). Cell type and time point are not known.

This clonotype was seen a few times. This sequence joins TRBV7-2 and TRBJ1-1, with D perhaps TRBD1 (5 bases). The CDR3 spans 17 residues. With 5 bases removed from V and 4 bases from J, the gap between germline ends came to 23 bases. The V gene's germline CDR1 is SGHTA and CDR2 FQGNSA. The DNA for the CDR3 is TGTGCCAGCAGCCTCGGTGGGGGGAGGGTTTTGGGCACTGAAGCTTTCTTT. Residues: CASSLGGGRVLGTEAFF.

This clonotype was observed many times. V usage is TRBV5-1 and J usage is TRBJ1-1; D remains unclear. Looked up from germline, CDR1 is SGHRS and CDR2 is YFSETQ. The V and J ends lost 0 bases and 0 bases respectively, with 9 bases between them. This CDR3 has 15 residues. In nucleotides, the CDR3 is TGCGCCAGCAGCTTGGAAACAGATATGAACACTGAAGCTTTCTTT. Amino acids: CASSLETDMNTEAFF.

The chain uses TRBV30 and TRBJ2-5; TRBD2 matches 7 bases. V trimming: 2 bases; J trimming: 5 bases; junction bases outside the gene matches: 8. The CDR3 loop spans 14 amino acids. Germline V CDR1 and CDR2: GTSNPN, SVGIG (reference sequence). The CDR3 nucleotides are TGTGCCTGGAGTCTCGGGGGGTATGGGGAGACCCAGTACTTC. This sequence encodes CAWSLGGYGETQYF.

The sample holds many counts of this clonotype. The genes are TRBV29-1 and TRBJ2-7; 7 bases fit TRBD1. Germline CDR1 reads SQVTM; CDR2 reads ANQGSEA. Trimming removed 7 bases from V and 2 bases from J; junction bases left unmatched: 8. The CDR3 spans 13 residues. The CDR3 bases are TGCAGCGGCCCCGGGACAGCACCCTACGAGCAGTACTTC. Its protein product is CSGPGTAPYEQYF.

This clonotype was picked up many times. In nucleotides, the CDR3 is TGTGCCAGCAGCCTGTCTGAAGTGTGGCGGACTGAAGCTTTCTTT. It specifies CASSLSEVWRTEAFF. The chain employs TRBV5-6 and TRBJ1-1; D gene unclear. The V end was cut by 4 bases, the J end by 5 bases, with 18 bases between. CDR1 is SGHDT, CDR2 YYEEEE, per germline. The CDR3 has 15 residues.

This clonotype showed up just a few times. CDR3 loop: CASSEGGFGETQYF. The CDR3 bases are TGTGCCAGCAGTGAAGGGGGGTTCGGGGAGACCCAGTACTTC. The chain links TRBV2 to TRBJ2-5; D tentatively fits TRBD1 or TRBD2 (5 bases each). Trimming took off 1 base at V and 5 bases at J, with 11 bases between the two ends. Germline CDR1 and CDR2: SNHLY and FYNNEI. This CDR3 comprises 14 residues.

This clonotype was seen many times. The J gene is TRBJ2-3, the V gene TRBV4-1, with D possibly matching TRBD2 (6 bases). V lost 4 bases and J 1 base, leaving 21 bases between the germline ends. The length of the CDR3 is 18 residues. Per germline, CDR1 MGHRA and CDR2 YSYEKL. The CDR3 region has the DNA TGCGCCAGCAGCCGTTACAAGATTGCGGGAAATGGCACAGATACGCAGTATTTT. It translates to CASSRYKIAGNGTDTQYF.

This clonotype counts as medium-sized. The chain has TRBV20-1 and TRBJ2-4; D remains ambiguous. Per the germline V gene, CDR1 is DFQATT and CDR2 is SNEGSKA (reference sequence). The CDR3 sequence is 13 residues long. V shed 5 bases and J shed 8 bases, with 16 bases lying between them. The chain's CDR3 is CSASYTNADIQYF. In DNA form, the CDR3 reads TGCAGTGCTTCCTACACGAACGCGGACATTCAGTACTTC.

This clonotype was picked up many times. The gene calls are TRBV4-3 and TRBJ2-1, with D possibly TRBD1 on 6 matching bases. Trimming shortened V by 4 bases and J by 12 bases, and 10 bases separated the two germline ends. Germline CDR1 LGHNA, CDR2 YSLEER. The CDR3 is made up of 11 amino acids. The CDR3 reads CASSLGGGQFF. CDR3 in DNA: TGCGCCAGCAGCCTTGGGGGCGGGCAGTTCTTC.

Ten or more counts support this clonotype. V and J are TRBV5-1 and TRBJ2-5; D is ambiguous. V was clipped by 4 bases and J by 2 bases, with 6 bases between them. The CDR3 contains 12 residues. The V gene's germline CDR1 is SGHRS and CDR2 YFSETQ. CDR3 amino acids: CASSRPQETQYF. In nucleotides, the CDR3 is TGCGCCAGCAGCCGGCCTCAAGAGACCCAGTACTTC.

This rearrangement joins TRBV6-5 to TRBJ2-2; 9 nucleotides align to TRBD2. J gave up 2 bases and V 7 bases, and 5 bases lay outside the gene matches. Germline V CDR1 and CDR2: MNHEY, SVGAGI. There are 15 residues in the CDR3. CDR3 in DNA: TGTGCCAGCACTGAGCGGGGGGCTAACACCGGGGAGCTGTTTTTT. Translating it yields CASTERGANTGELFF.

This clonotype was detected a few times. V is TRBV29-1 and J is TRBJ2-7; perhaps TRBD2 as D (5 bases). This CDR3 is 14 amino acids long. Trimming cost V 4 bases and J 0 bases, with 13 bases left between them. Germline V lookup: CDR1 SQVTM, CDR2 ANQGSEA. CDR3 protein: CSVVGEWSSYEQYF. CDR3 nucleotides: TGCAGCGTTGTTGGGGAGTGGAGCTCCTACGAGCAGTACTTC.

The J gene is TRBJ2-7, the V gene TRBV27; D is unclear. CDR1 is MNHEY and CDR2 is SMNVEV in the germline V gene (reference sequence). The CDR3 has 15 amino acids. V lost 0 bases and J lost 5, with 14 bases in between. Here the CDR3 reads CASSLSASWVHEQYF. In DNA, the CDR3 is TGTGCCAGCAGTTTATCAGCTAGTTGGGTCCACGAGCAGTACTTC.

The sample holds many counts of this clonotype. The chain recombines TRBV6-6 with TRBJ2-1, with TRBD1 matching 11 bases. Germline values: CDR1 MNHNY, CDR2 SVGAGI (reference sequence). Trimming removed 5 bases from V and 4 bases from J; junction bases left unmatched: 7. CDR3 length: 16 amino acids. The CDR3 DNA follows: TGTGCCAGCAGTCCCATGGACAGGGGGCTATACAATGAGCAGTTCTTC. Protein sequence: CASSPMDRGLYNEQFF.

This clonotype was observed a handful of times. The chain joins TRBV20-1 to TRBJ1-2, with unresolved D. V shed 0 bases and J shed 4 bases, with 18 bases lying between them. This CDR3 spans 16 amino acids. Germline lookup yields CDR1 DFQATT and CDR2 SNEGSKA (reference sequence). This chain's CDR3 is CSARDIRPRGFYGYTF. Written as DNA, the CDR3 is TGCAGTGCTAGAGATATTAGGCCGAGAGGGTTCTATGGCTACACCTTC.

This clonotype was detected ten times or more. This chain connects TRBV4-3 to TRBJ2-6, with D perhaps TRBD1 (5 bases). The CDR3 is 17 residues long. Germline V gives CDR1 LGHNA, CDR2 YSLEER. Trimming pared 0 bases from V and 4 bases from J, leaving 13 bases between. In DNA, the CDR3 is TGCGCCAGCAGCCAAGATCATTTAAGGACAGGGGCCAACGTCCTGACTTTC. It translates to CASSQDHLRTGANVLTF.

This clonotype was observed many times. The chain employs TRBV12-3 or TRBV12-4 and TRBJ1-5; D remains unclear. V was shortened by 3 bases and J by 6 bases, with 21 bases between the two germline ends. The CDR3 is 17 residues long. CDR3: CASSLGDPGIAGQPQHF. The CDR3 coding sequence is TGTGCCAGCAGTTTGGGCGATCCGGGAATTGCGGGTCAGCCCCAGCATTTT.

This clonotype was recorded a few times. The gene calls are TRBV6-6 and TRBJ1-6, with TRBD1 identical over 10 bases. CDR3 length: 19 residues. J lost 7 bases, V lost 6 bases, and 18 bases had no gene match. Germline V gene sequence: CDR1 MNHNY, CDR2 SVGAGI (reference sequence). The CDR3 protein is CASRNTRQGARAGNSPLHF. CDR3 DNA: TGTGCCAGCAGGAATACGAGACAGGGGGCTCGGGCTGGGAATTCACCCCTCCACTTT.

Only a few counts were recorded for this clonotype. J is TRBJ2-5 and V is TRBV5-1, with 9 nucleotides matching TRBD1. Trimming removed 4 bases from V and 4 bases from J; junction bases left unmatched: 11. Germline V gene data show CDR1 as SGHRS and CDR2 as YFSETQ. This CDR3 has 16 amino acids. Here the CDR3 reads CASSLGQGNVGETQYF. CDR3 nucleotides: TGCGCCAGCAGCCTTGGACAGGGGAATGTAGGAGAGACCCAGTACTTC.

At least ten counts were recorded for this clonotype. This chain uses TRBV19 with TRBJ2-1; D unclear. The germline CDR1 and CDR2 sequences are LNHDA and SQIVND (reference sequence). The length of the CDR3 is 12 residues. Trimming removed 3 bases at V and 8 bases at J, with 8 bases between. The DNA for the CDR3 is TGTGCCAGTAGTATCCGGGCCGATGAGCAGTTCTTC. Its protein is CASSIRADEQFF.

This clonotype appeared a few times. J is TRBJ2-1 and V is TRBV7-3; 8 nucleotides align to TRBD2. The CDR3 has 15 residues. V was pared by 5 bases and J by 7 bases, with 10 bases of the junction left unmatched. CDR1 and CDR2 (germline): SGHTA, FQGTGA. As DNA, the CDR3 is TGTGCCAGCAGCCCCCGGGGGGGCCCGGAGAATGAGCAGTTCTTC. Its translation: CASSPRGGPENEQFF.

This clonotype was seen a handful of times. The chain couples TRBV9 to TRBJ2-5; possibly TRBD1 or TRBD2 for D (6 bases each). The CDR3 length is 14 residues. Germline V gives CDR1 SGDLS, CDR2 YYNGEE. With 6 bases removed from V and 5 bases from J, the gap between germline ends came to 17 bases. The chain's CDR3 is CASNGGRDRETQYF. For the CDR3, the DNA is TGTGCCAGCAATGGGGGGCGGGATCGGGAGACCCAGTACTTC.

The chain joins TRBV18 to TRBJ2-7; D could derive from TRBD1 or TRBD2 (5 bases each). This CDR3 has 17 residues. Germline V gene data show CDR1 as KGHSH and CDR2 as LQKENI. The V and J ends lost 3 bases and 4 bases respectively, with 22 bases between them. CDR3 nucleotides: TGTGCCAGCTCACCGCTAGGGCTTGGGGGTAGGAATTACGAGCAGTACTTC. Amino acids: CASSPLGLGGRNYEQYF.

This chain links TRBV12-3 or TRBV12-4 with TRBJ2-3; TRBD2 aligns across 9 bases. V dropped 3 bases and J dropped 5; count of bases not matched to a gene: 15. CDR3 length: 18 residues. CDR3 DNA: TGTGCCAGCAGTTTTAAGGGCGGGGGGGCCTCCCGTGGAGATACGCAGTATTTT. Encoded protein: CASSFKGGGASRGDTQYF.

The V call is TRBV24-1, the J call TRBJ2-2, with TRBD1 identical over 7 bases. CDR3 length: 15 amino acids. J was trimmed by 3 bases and V by 3 bases; bases with no gene match: 3. Germline CDR1 reads KGHDR; CDR2 reads SFDVKD. DNA for the CDR3: TGTGCCACCAGTGATACCGACAGGGACACCGGGGAGCTGTTTTTT. Amino acid sequence: CATSDTDRDTGELFF.

This clonotype was counted only a few times. The chain joins TRBV7-9 to TRBJ1-1; weak D call: TRBD1 (5 bases). Trimming left V 4 bases short and J 6 bases short, with 18 bases between. Looked up from germline, CDR1 is SEHNR and CDR2 is FQNEAQ (reference sequence). This CDR3 contains 15 residues. The CDR3 here is CASSWGVMGGAEAFF. The CDR3 bases are TGTGCCAGCAGCTGGGGGGTTATGGGCGGGGCTGAAGCTTTCTTT.

This clonotype was counted only a few times. The chain carries TRBV12-3 or TRBV12-4 and TRBJ1-5; 8 bases map to TRBD1. V shed 5 bases and J 6 bases; nucleotides not matched to a gene: 9. CDR3 length: 15 amino acids. CDR3 region: CASSTDQGAIQPQHF. In DNA, the CDR3 is TGTGCCAGCAGTACCGACCAGGGGGCAATTCAGCCCCAGCATTTT.

The chain uses TRBV12-3 or TRBV12-4 and TRBJ2-1, with 12 bases identical to TRBD1. The CDR3 spans 20 residues. V lost 6 bases to trimming and J lost 0 bases; unmatched junction nucleotides: 15. CDR3 in DNA: TGTGCCAGCAGCCGGGACAGGGGGCACCCTTGGGGGTCCTCCTACAATGAGCAGTTCTTC. The encoded protein is CASSRDRGHPWGSSYNEQFF.

The chain uses TRBV9 and TRBJ1-1; D unresolved. Germline-derived CDR1 and CDR2 are SGDLS and YYNGEE. The CDR3 consists of 13 residues. V shed 0 bases and J shed 4 bases, with 7 bases lying between them. DNA of the CDR3: TGTGCCAGCAGCGTAGACCTGGGCACTGAAGCTTTCTTT. The encoded protein is CASSVDLGTEAFF.

This clonotype has a handful of counts. This chain connects TRBV7-6 to TRBJ2-5; a possible D gene is TRBD1 (7 bases). Germline V CDR1 and CDR2: SGHVS, FNYEAQ. V was trimmed by 5 bases and J by 5 bases, leaving 18 bases between them. This CDR3 comprises 15 residues. The CDR3 loop reads CASSPTTGGGETQYF. CDR3 DNA sequence: TGTGCCAGCAGCCCCACTACAGGAGGGGGCGAGACCCAGTACTTC.